This is a list of T cell receptor beta chains from one sample in a study of blood T cell repertoires in COVID-19. The assay was immunoSEQ multiplex PCR, and TCRdb's table has in-frame clones only and misses some. This table has roughly 410,000 clones, 89% appearing once. The sample comprised peripheral blood. The receptors originated from a woman in her thirties or forties with COVID-19, enrolled during active disease. Both conserved end residues are part of each CDR3. A D gene is named only where the DNA matches it firmly. A clone size is listed for some rows: how often the clone was seen (once, few, many), or a class if it is expanded.

d_call	v_call	j_call	clone_size	cdr3_length	cdr3_nt	cdr3_aa
.	TRBV4-1	TRBJ1-4	few	17	TGCGCCAGCAGCCCCCTCCAGGGGAGCTCAACTAATGAAAAACTGTTTTTT	CASSPLQGSSTNEKLFF
.	TRBV24-1	TRBJ1-1	.	15	TGTGCCACCAGTGATAGCAGGGGAAGGCACACTGAAGCTTTCTTT	CATSDSRGRHTEAFF
TRBD1	TRBV27	TRBJ1-2	.	15	TGTGCCAGCAGTATTTTGACAGGGGCGGACTATGGCTACACCTTC	CASSILTGADYGYTF
TRBD1	TRBV30	TRBJ1-2	.	11	TGTGCCTGGAGAAGCAGGGGGGGCTACACCTTC	CAWRSRGGYTF
.	TRBV6-2/TRBV6-3	TRBJ2-1	.	16	TGTGCCAGCAGTTACTCTCTTGAGAACTCCTACAATGAGCAGTTCTTC	CASSYSLENSYNEQFF
.	TRBV7-9	TRBJ1-5	.	13	TGTGCCAGCAGCTCACAGGGTGACCAGCCCCAGCATTTT	CASSSQGDQPQHF
TRBD1	TRBV28	TRBJ1-6	.	14	TGTGCCAGCAGTTCCCCTGGACAGGATTCACCCCTCCACTTT	CASSSPGQDSPLHF
.	TRBV2	TRBJ2-2	once	12	TGTGCCAGCACGGAGGACACCGGGGAGCTGTTTTTT	CASTEDTGELFF
.	TRBV7-3	TRBJ2-2	.	17	TGTGCCAGCAGCCACTATGGGACACCGGAAAACACCGGGGAGCTGTTTTTT	CASSHYGTPENTGELFF
.	TRBV5-8	TRBJ2-7	.	14	TGTGCCAGCAGCTGGGTGGACTTCCGAAACGAGCAGTACTTC	CASSWVDFRNEQYF
.	TRBV19	TRBJ2-3	.	15	TGTGCCAGTAGTATAGATTGGGGAGGCCCAGATACGCAGTATTTT	CASSIDWGGPDTQYF
TRBD2	TRBV28	TRBJ2-7	.	18	TGTGCCAGCAGTTTACGCCTAGCGGGGGGCTACGCCGATTCCGAGCAGTACTTC	CASSLRLAGGYADSEQYF
.	TRBV7-9	TRBJ2-5	.	14	TGTGCCAGCAGCTTACAGGCTGCCCAAGAGACCCAGTACTTC	CASSLQAAQETQYF
TRBD1	TRBV19	TRBJ1-1	.	19	TGTGCCAGTAGTATCTATCTCAAAGCGACAGGGATCTTGAACACTGAAGCTTTCTTT	CASSIYLKATGILNTEAFF
.	TRBV28	TRBJ1-1	.	14	TGTGCCAGCAGTCCCCTCCCCCCGAACACTGAAGCTTTCTTT	CASSPLPPNTEAFF
.	TRBV16	TRBJ2-7	.	13	TGTGCCAGCAGCCAAGTTGACAGGTCCATGGTCGGGTTC	CASSQVDRSMVGF
.	TRBV28	TRBJ2-3	.	15	TGTGCCAGCTTCCCCGTCGGTGCTAGCACAGATACGCAGTATTTT	CASFPVGASTDTQYF